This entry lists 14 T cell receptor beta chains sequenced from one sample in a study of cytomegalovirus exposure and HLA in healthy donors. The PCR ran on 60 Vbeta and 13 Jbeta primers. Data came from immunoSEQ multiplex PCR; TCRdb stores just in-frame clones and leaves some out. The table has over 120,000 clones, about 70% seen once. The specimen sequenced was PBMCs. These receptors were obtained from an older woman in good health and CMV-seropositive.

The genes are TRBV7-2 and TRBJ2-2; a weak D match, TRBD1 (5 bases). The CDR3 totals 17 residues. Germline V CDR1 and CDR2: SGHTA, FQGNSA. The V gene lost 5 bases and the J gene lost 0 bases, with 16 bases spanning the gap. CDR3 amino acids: CASSPSGAFANTGELFF. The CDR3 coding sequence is TGTGCCAGCAGCCCTTCTGGGGCGTTCGCGAACACCGGGGAGCTGTTTTTT.

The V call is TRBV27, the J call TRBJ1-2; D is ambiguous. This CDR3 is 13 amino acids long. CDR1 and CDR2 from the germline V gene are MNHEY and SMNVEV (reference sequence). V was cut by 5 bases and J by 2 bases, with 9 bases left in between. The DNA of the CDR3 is TGTGCCAGCAGTCCGGAGCCGAACTATGGCTACACCTTC. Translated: CASSPEPNYGYTF.

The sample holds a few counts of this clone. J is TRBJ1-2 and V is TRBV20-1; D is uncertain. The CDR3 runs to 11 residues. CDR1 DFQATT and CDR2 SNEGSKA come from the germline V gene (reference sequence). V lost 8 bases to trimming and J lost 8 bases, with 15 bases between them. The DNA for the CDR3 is TGCAGTTTTAGCCTTTCCCCGGGCTACACCTTC. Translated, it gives CSFSLSPGYTF.

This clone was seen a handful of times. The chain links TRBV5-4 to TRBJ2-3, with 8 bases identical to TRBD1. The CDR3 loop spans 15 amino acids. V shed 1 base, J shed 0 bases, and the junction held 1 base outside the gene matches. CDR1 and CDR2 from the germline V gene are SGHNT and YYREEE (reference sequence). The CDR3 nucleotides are TGTGCCAGCAGCTTGCGGACAGGGAGCACAGATACGCAGTATTTT. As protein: CASSLRTGSTDTQYF.

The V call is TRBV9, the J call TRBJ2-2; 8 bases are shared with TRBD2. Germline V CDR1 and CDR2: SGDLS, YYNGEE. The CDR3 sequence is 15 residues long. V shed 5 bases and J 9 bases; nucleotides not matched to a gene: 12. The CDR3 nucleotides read TGTGCCAGCAGTTACACTAGCGGTTACCCCCGGGAGCTGTTTTTT. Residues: CASSYTSGYPRELFF.

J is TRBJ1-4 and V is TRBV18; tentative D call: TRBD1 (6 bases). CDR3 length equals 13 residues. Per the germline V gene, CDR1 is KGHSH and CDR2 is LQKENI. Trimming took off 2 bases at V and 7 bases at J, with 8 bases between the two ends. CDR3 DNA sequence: TGTGCCAGCTCACCAACAGGGATTGAAAAACTGTTTTTT. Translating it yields CASSPTGIEKLFF.

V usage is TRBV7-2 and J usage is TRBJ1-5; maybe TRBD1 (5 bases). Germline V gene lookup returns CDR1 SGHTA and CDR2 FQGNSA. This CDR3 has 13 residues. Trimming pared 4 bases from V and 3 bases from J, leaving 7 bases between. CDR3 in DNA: TGTGCCAGCAGCTCGGGACTCAATCAGCCCCAGCATTTT. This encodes CASSSGLNQPQHF.

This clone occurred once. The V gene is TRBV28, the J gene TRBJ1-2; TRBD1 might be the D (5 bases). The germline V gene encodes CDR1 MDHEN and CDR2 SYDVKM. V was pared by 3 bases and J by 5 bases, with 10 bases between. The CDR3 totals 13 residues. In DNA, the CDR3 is TGTGCCAGCAGTTTTGGGGCCGAGTATGGCTACACCTTC. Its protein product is CASSFGAEYGYTF.

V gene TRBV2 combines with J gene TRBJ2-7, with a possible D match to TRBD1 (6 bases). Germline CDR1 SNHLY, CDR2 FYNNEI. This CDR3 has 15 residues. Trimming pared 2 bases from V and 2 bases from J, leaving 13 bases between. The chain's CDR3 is CASSESGEKTYEQYF. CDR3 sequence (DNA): TGTGCCAGCAGTGAATCAGGGGAAAAAACCTACGAGCAGTACTTC.

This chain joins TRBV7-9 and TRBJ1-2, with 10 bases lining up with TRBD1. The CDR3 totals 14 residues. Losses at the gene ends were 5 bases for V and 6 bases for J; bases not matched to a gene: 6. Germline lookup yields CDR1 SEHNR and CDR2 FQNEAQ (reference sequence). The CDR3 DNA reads TGTGCCAGCAGCACGACAGGGGGCGAGAATGGCTACACCTTC. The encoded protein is CASSTTGGENGYTF.

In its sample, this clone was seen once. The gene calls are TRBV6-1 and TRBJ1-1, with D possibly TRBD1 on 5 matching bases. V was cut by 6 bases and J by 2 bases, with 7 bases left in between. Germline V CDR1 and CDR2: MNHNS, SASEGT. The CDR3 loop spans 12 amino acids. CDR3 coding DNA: TGTGCCAGCAGGGGGCGTAACACTGAAGCTTTCTTT. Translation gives CASRGRNTEAFF.

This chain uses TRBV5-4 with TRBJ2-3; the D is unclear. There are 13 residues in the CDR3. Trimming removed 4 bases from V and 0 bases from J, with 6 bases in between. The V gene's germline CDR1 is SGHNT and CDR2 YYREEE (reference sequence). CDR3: CASSPGSTDTQYF. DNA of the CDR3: TGTGCCAGCAGCCCCGGGAGCACAGATACGCAGTATTTT. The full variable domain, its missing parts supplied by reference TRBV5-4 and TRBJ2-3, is ETGVTQSPTHLIKTRGQQVTLRCSSQSGHNTVSWYQQALGQGPQFIFQYYREEENGRGNFPPRFSGLQFPNYSSELNVNALELDDSALYLCASSPGSTDTQYFGPGTRLTVL.

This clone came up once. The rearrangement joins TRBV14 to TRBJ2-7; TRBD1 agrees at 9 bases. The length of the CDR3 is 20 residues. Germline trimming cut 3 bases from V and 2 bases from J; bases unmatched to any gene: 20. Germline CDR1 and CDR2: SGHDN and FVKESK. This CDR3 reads CASSHASFFRDRASPYEQYF. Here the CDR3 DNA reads TGTGCCAGCAGCCACGCATCCTTCTTTCGGGACAGGGCGTCCCCCTACGAGCAGTACTTC.

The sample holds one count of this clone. CDR3 nucleotides: TGTGCCAGCACTCCCCAGGGAAATAGCAATCAGCCCCAGCATTTT. Its translation: CASTPQGNSNQPQHF. The chain uses TRBV6-6 and TRBJ1-5, with D perhaps TRBD1 (5 bases). V was shortened by 7 bases and J by 0 bases, with 13 bases between the two germline ends. Germline V gives CDR1 MNHNY, CDR2 SVGAGI (reference sequence). This CDR3 contains 15 residues.